Shown below are 7 T cell receptor beta chains from a single sample sequenced in a study of T cell changes during pregnancy in multiple sclerosis. The protocol was immunoSEQ multiplex PCR, while the TCRdb copy is restricted to in-frame clones and leaves out a portion. The sample consists of about 70,000 clones, 91% of them appearing once. This material consisted of peripheral blood, taken in the first trimester of pregnancy. The receptors originated from a female donor with multiple sclerosis, enrolled in a pregnancy study.

The V gene is TRBV7-3, the J gene TRBJ2-3, with 8 bases aligning to TRBD2. The CDR3 covers 15 residues. V dropped 0 bases and J dropped 2; count of bases not matched to a gene: 1. Germline V gives CDR1 SGHTA, CDR2 FQGTGA. The CDR3 nucleotides are TGTGCCAGCAGCTTAACTAGCGGGATCACAGATACGCAGTATTTT. Its translation is CASSLTSGITDTQYF.

The chain is built from TRBV29-1 and TRBJ2-2; TRBD2 might be the D (6 bases). In germline, CDR1 is SQVTM, CDR2 ANQGSEA. The length of the CDR3 is 14 residues. V gave up 7 bases and J gave up 5 bases, with 17 bases separating them. The CDR3 bases are TGCAGCGGCGGGCGAGCGGAGGGGACCGGGGAGCTGTTTTTT. Residues: CSGGRAEGTGELFF.

This chain joins TRBV4-1 and TRBJ2-4, with D perhaps matching TRBD1 (5 bases). The CDR3 runs 15 residues. The germline V gene has CDR1 MGHRA and CDR2 YSYEKL. V was shortened by 7 bases and J by 1 base, with 14 bases between the two germline ends. CDR3 residues: CASKDTELAKNIQYF. CDR3 bases: TGCGCCAGCAAGGACACCGAGCTGGCCAAAAACATTCAGTACTTC.

This chain joins TRBV11-2 and TRBJ1-1; 7 nucleotides agree with TRBD1. V lost 3 bases to trimming and J lost 2 bases; unmatched junction nucleotides: 3. This CDR3 is built from 14 residues. CDR1 and CDR2 (germline): SGHAT, FQNNGV. Here the CDR3 reads CASSLTGFNTEAFF. CDR3 nucleotide sequence: TGTGCCAGCAGCTTGACAGGGTTCAACACTGAAGCTTTCTTT.

The J gene is TRBJ1-2, the V gene TRBV5-1; a possible D gene is TRBD1 (5 bases). The length of the CDR3 is 12 residues. Germline loops: CDR1 SGHRS, CDR2 YFSETQ. V lost 3 bases and J lost 8, with 11 bases in between. The CDR3, as DNA: TGCGCCAGCAGCTCGGGAGGGGTCGGCTACACCTTC. Protein: CASSSGGVGYTF. The whole variable domain, filled in from reference TRBV5-1 and TRBJ1-2, reads KAGVTQTPRYLIKTRGQQVTLSCSPISGHRSVSWYQQTPGQGLQFLFEYFSETQRNKGNFPGRFSGRQFSNSRSEMNVSTLELGDSALYLCASSSGGVGYTFGSGTRLTVV.

Only a few counts were recorded for this clone. The same CDR3 is also encoded by other DNA sequences in this sample. V gene TRBV6-5 combines with J gene TRBJ1-1; D is possibly TRBD1 (5 bases). With 0 bases removed from V and 3 bases from J, the gap between germline ends came to 8 bases. This CDR3 spans 14 amino acids. The V gene's germline CDR1 is MNHEY and CDR2 SVGAGI. CDR3 loop: CASSYSGGDTEAFF. The DNA of the CDR3 is TGTGCCAGCAGTTACTCCGGGGGGGACACTGAAGCTTTCTTT.

The V and J genes are TRBV5-1 and TRBJ2-2, with D uncertain. Germline V gene sequence: CDR1 SGHRS, CDR2 YFSETQ. The V and J ends lost 0 bases and 1 base respectively, with 16 bases between them. There are 18 residues in the CDR3. The CDR3 DNA follows: TGCGCCAGCAGCTTGGTATTCGCGGCTCCTGTGAACACCGGGGAGCTGTTTTTT. Its translation is CASSLVFAAPVNTGELFF.